These T cell receptor beta chains were read from a single sample in a study of blood T cell repertoires in COVID-19. The data were produced by immunoSEQ multiplex PCR, yet TCRdb's version contains in-frame clones alone and is incomplete. The data show 130,000 or so clones, 88% seen once. Material for sequencing was peripheral blood. The receptors were gathered from a middle-aged man with acute or convalescent COVID-19. The CDR3 runs from the conserved cysteine through the conserved F or W. The order of the fields is V gene, clone size, J gene, CDR3 length, D gene, CDR3 protein, CDR3 DNA. The D gene is left open where the match is weak. Some rows have no size entry. The others give once, few or many, or a class for an expanded clone.

v_gene: TRBV6-5
abundance: NA
j_gene: TRBJ1-5
len: 15
d_gene: TRBD1
CDR3aa: CASRMGQVVGEPQHF
CDR3nt: TGTGCCAGCAGGATGGGACAGGTAGTGGGAGAGCCCCAGCATTTT

v_gene: TRBV2
abundance: NA
j_gene: TRBJ2-3
len: 14
d_gene: TRBD2
CDR3aa: CASRKTSSTDTQYF
CDR3nt: TGTGCCAGCAGGAAGACTAGCAGCACAGATACGCAGTATTTT

v_gene: TRBV19
abundance: NA
j_gene: TRBJ2-1
len: 14
d_gene: TRBD2
CDR3aa: CASSPGGPFNEQFF
CDR3nt: TGTGCCAGTAGTCCGGGAGGGCCCTTCAATGAGCAGTTCTTC

v_gene: TRBV30
abundance: few
j_gene: TRBJ1-1
len: 14
d_gene: TRBD1
CDR3aa: CAWDPGQGNTEAFF
CDR3nt: TGTGCCTGGGACCCGGGACAGGGGAACACTGAAGCTTTCTTT

v_gene: TRBV7-9
abundance: NA
j_gene: TRBJ1-4
len: 14
d_gene: NA
CDR3aa: CASSSTRGPEKLFF
CDR3nt: TGTGCCAGCAGCTCGACCAGGGGTCCCGAAAAACTGTTTTTT

v_gene: TRBV29-1
abundance: NA
j_gene: TRBJ2-1
len: 14
d_gene: TRBD2
CDR3aa: CSSSGTSGTVEQFF
CDR3nt: TGCAGCTCCTCCGGGACTAGCGGGACTGTTGAGCAGTTCTTC

v_gene: TRBV11-1
abundance: once
j_gene: TRBJ2-3
len: 13
d_gene: NA
CDR3aa: CASSLDRADTQYF
CDR3nt: TGTGCCAGCAGCTTAGACAGGGCAGATACGCAGTATTTT

v_gene: TRBV7-9
abundance: few
j_gene: TRBJ1-6
len: 16
d_gene: NA
CDR3aa: CASSLAVEGPGGPLHF
CDR3nt: TGTGCCAGCAGCTTAGCAGTCGAGGGACCCGGGGGACCCCTCCACTTT

v_gene: TRBV29-1
abundance: NA
j_gene: TRBJ2-7
len: 13
d_gene: NA
CDR3aa: CSVQGQTTSEQYF
CDR3nt: TGCAGCGTGCAAGGACAGACCACCTCCGAGCAGTACTTC

v_gene: TRBV7-9
abundance: NA
j_gene: TRBJ2-4
len: 19
d_gene: NA
CDR3aa: CASSLDARGGKSSQNIQYF
CDR3nt: TGTGCCAGCAGCTTAGATGCCAGGGGTGGTAAATCGTCTCAAAACATTCAGTACTTC

v_gene: TRBV9
abundance: NA
j_gene: TRBJ1-4
len: 14
d_gene: NA
CDR3aa: CASSALPTNEKLFF
CDR3nt: TGTGCCAGCAGCGCACTCCCAACTAATGAAAAACTGTTTTTT

v_gene: TRBV10-1
abundance: NA
j_gene: TRBJ2-5
len: 15
d_gene: TRBD2
CDR3aa: CASSDRGGGQETQYF
CDR3nt: TGCGCCAGCAGTGATCGGGGGGGCGGTCAAGAGACCCAGTACTTC

v_gene: TRBV19
abundance: NA
j_gene: TRBJ2-3
len: 14
d_gene: NA
CDR3aa: CASSINQQPDTQYF
CDR3nt: TGTGCCAGTAGTATAAATCAACAGCCTGATACGCAGTATTTT

v_gene: TRBV27
abundance: NA
j_gene: TRBJ1-1
len: 14
d_gene: TRBD1
CDR3aa: CASRPGQGETEAFF
CDR3nt: TGTGCCAGCAGGCCGGGACAGGGCGAAACTGAAGCTTTCTTT

v_gene: TRBV4-3
abundance: once
j_gene: TRBJ2-3
len: 15
d_gene: TRBD1
CDR3aa: CASSPDRGQADTQYF
CDR3nt: TGCGCCAGCAGCCCGGACAGGGGGCAAGCAGATACGCAGTATTTT

v_gene: TRBV30
abundance: NA
j_gene: TRBJ1-2
len: 13
d_gene: NA
CDR3aa: CAWSASLANGYTF
CDR3nt: TGTGCCTGGAGTGCTAGTTTGGCTAATGGCTACACCTTC

v_gene: TRBV10-1
abundance: few
j_gene: TRBJ2-7
len: 14
d_gene: TRBD1
CDR3aa: CASSDHRGSYEQYF
CDR3nt: TGCGCCAGCAGTGATCACAGGGGCTCCTACGAGCAGTACTTC

v_gene: TRBV12-2
abundance: NA
j_gene: TRBJ2-7
len: 16
d_gene: NA
CDR3aa: CASRLAPQYPCGKQYF
CDR3nt: NA

v_gene: TRBV2
abundance: NA
j_gene: TRBJ2-7
len: 14
d_gene: NA
CDR3aa: CASSGNSLNYEQYF
CDR3nt: TGTGCCAGCAGTGGCAATTCACTTAATTACGAGCAGTACTTC

v_gene: TRBV10-3
abundance: NA
j_gene: TRBJ1-1
len: 13
d_gene: NA
CDR3aa: CAISDEQGTEAFF
CDR3nt: TGTGCCATCAGTGATGAACAGGGCACTGAAGCTTTCTTT

v_gene: TRBV5-8
abundance: NA
j_gene: TRBJ2-2
len: 14
d_gene: NA
CDR3aa: CASSLGEATGELFF
CDR3nt: TGTGCCAGCAGCTTGGGGGAGGCGACCGGGGAGCTGTTTTTT